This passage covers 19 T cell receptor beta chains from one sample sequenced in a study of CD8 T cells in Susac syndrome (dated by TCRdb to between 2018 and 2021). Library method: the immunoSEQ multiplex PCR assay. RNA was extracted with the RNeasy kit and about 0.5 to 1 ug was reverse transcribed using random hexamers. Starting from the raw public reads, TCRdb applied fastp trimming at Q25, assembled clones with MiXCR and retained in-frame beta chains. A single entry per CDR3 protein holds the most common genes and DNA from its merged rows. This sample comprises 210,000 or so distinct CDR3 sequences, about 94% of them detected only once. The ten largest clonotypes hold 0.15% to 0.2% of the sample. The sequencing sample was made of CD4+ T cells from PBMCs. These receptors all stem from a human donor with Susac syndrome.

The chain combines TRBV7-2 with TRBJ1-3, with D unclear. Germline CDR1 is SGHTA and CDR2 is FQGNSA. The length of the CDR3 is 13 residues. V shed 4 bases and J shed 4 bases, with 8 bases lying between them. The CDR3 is CASSSYRGNTIYF. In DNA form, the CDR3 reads TGTGCCAGCAGCTCGTATAGGGGAAACACCATATATTTT. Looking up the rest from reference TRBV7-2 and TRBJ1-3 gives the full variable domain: GAGVSQSPSNKVTEKGKDVELRCDPISGHTALYWYRQSLGQGLEFLIYFQGNSAPDKSGLPSDRFSAERTGGSVSTLTIQRTQQEDSAVYLCASSSYRGNTIYFGEGSWLTVV.

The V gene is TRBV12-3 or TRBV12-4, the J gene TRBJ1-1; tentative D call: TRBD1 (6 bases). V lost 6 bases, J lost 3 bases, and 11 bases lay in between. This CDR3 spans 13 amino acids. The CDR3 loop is CASSLDSDTEAFF. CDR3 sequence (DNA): TGTGCCAGCAGCCTGGACAGCGACACTGAAGCTTTCTTT.

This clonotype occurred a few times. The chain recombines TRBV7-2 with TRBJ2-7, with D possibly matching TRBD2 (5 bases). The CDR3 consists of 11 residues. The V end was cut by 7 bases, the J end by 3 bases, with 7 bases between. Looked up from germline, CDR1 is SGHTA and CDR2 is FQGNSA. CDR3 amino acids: CASKSGYEQYF. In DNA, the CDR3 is TGTGCCAGCAAAAGCGGCTACGAGCAGTACTTC.

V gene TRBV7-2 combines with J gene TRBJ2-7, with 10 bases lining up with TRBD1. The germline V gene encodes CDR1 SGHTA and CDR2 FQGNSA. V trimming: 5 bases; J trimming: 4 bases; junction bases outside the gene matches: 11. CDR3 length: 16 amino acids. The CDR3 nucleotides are TGTGCCAGCAGCCTTAGACAGGGGGCGGGACTGTACGAGCAGTACTTC. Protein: CASSLRQGAGLYEQYF.

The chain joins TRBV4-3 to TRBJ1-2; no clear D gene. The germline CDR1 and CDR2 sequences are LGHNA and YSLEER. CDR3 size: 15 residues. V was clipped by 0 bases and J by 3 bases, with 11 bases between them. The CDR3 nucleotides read TGCGCCAGCAGCCAAGAGACCGGGGTCTACTATGGCTACACCTTC. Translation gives CASSQETGVYYGYTF.

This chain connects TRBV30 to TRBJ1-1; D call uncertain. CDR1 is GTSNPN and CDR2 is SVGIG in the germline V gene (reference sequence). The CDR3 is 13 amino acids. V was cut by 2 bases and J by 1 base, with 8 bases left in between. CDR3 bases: TGTGCCTGGAGTCCGGGATGGAACACTGAAGCTTTCTTT. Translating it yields CAWSPGWNTEAFF.

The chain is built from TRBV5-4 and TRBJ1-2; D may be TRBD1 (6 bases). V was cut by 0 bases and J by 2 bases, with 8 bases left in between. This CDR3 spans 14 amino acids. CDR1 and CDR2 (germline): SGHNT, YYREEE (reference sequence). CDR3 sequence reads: CASSLGDTNYGYTF. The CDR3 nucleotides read TGTGCCAGCAGCTTGGGGGACACGAACTATGGCTACACCTTC.

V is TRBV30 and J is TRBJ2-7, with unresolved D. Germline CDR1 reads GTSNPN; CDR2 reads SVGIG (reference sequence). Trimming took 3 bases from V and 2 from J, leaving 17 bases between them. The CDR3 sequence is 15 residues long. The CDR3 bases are TGTGCCTGGAGACAATTGACAAGTTCCCCCTACGAGCAGTACTTC. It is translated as CAWRQLTSSPYEQYF.

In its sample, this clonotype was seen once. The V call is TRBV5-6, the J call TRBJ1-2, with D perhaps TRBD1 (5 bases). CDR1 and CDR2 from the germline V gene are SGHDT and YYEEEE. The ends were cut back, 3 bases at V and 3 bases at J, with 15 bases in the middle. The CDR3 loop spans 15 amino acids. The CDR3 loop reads CASSYTRVGDYGYTF. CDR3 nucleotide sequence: TGTGCCAGCAGCTACACCAGGGTGGGGGACTATGGCTACACCTTC.

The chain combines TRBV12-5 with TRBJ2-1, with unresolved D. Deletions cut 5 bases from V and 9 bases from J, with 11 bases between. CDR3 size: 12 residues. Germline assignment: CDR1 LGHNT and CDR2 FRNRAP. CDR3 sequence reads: CASGRWGSEQFF. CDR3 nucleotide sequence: TGTGCTAGTGGTCGATGGGGAAGTGAGCAGTTCTTC.

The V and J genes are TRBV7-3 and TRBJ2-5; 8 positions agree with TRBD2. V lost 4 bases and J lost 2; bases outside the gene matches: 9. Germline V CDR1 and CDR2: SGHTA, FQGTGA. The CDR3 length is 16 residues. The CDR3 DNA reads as TGTGCCAGCAGCTCCCTCCCCCGACTAGCGCAAGAGACCCAGTACTTC. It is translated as CASSSLPRLAQETQYF.

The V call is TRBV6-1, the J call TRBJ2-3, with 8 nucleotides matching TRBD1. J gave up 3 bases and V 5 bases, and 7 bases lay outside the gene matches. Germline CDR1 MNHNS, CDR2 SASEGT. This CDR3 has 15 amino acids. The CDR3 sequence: CASSLTGESTDTQYF. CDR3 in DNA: TGTGCCAGCAGTCTGACAGGGGAAAGTACAGATACGCAGTATTTT.

The CDR3 sequence: CSVEDRGQRTYEQYF. The CDR3, as DNA: TGCAGCGTTGAAGATAGGGGACAGCGAACCTACGAGCAGTACTTC. J is TRBJ2-7 and V is TRBV29-1, with TRBD1 matching 7 bases. Germline CDR1 is SQVTM and CDR2 is ANQGSEA. The CDR3 runs to 15 residues. With V trimmed by 0 bases and J by 2 bases, 7 bases remained unmatched.

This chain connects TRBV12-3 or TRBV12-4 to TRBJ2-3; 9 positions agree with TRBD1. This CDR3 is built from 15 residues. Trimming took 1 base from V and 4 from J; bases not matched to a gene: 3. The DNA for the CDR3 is TGTGCCAGCAGTTTAGGACAGGGGGTACCAGATACGCAGTATTTT. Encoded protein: CASSLGQGVPDTQYF.

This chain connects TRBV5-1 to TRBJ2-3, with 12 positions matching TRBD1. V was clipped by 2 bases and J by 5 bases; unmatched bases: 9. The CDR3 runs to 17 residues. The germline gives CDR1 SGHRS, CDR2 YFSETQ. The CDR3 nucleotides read TGCGCCAGCAGCTTATCGCCGGGACAGGGGGCCGGAGATACGCAGTATTTT. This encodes CASSLSPGQGAGDTQYF.

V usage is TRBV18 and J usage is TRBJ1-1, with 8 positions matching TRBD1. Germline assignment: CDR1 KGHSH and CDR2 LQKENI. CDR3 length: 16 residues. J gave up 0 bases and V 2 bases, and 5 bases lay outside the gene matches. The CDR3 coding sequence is TGTGCCAGCTCACCAACCCAGGGGGCCTTGAACACTGAAGCTTTCTTT. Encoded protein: CASSPTQGALNTEAFF.

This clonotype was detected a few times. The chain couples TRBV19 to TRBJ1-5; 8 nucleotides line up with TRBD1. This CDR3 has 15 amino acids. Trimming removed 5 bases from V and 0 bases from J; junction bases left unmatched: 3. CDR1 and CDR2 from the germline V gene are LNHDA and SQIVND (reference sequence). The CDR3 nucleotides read TGTGCCAGTAGTGTGGGACAGGTTAGCAATCAGCCCCAGCATTTT. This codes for CASSVGQVSNQPQHF.

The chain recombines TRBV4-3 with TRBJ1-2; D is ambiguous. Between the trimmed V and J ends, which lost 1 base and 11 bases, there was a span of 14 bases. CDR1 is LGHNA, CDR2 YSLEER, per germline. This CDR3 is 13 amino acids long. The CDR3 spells CASSQGWKDKYTF. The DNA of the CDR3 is TGCGCCAGCAGCCAAGGGTGGAAGGATAAGTACACCTTC.

For the CDR3, the DNA is TGTGCCAGCACCTACCGACAGGGAGTGGGGGGCTACACCTTC. Protein sequence: CASTYRQGVGGYTF. The V and J genes are TRBV27 and TRBJ1-2; the match to TRBD1 covers 7 bases. After removal of 7 bases from V and 8 bases from J, the junction contained 13 bases not matched to a gene. CDR1 is MNHEY, CDR2 SMNVEV, per germline (reference sequence). CDR3 length: 14 amino acids.